This T cell receptor (beta chain) was observed in a study of cytomegalovirus exposure and HLA in healthy donors. Across the whole study: The approximately 670 first-cohort repertoires shared a platform with the approximately 120 validation repertoires, as reported in a later analysis. Study-level findings and limits: High specificity and sensitivity for cytomegalovirus status were reported for the classifier. A list of 150 to 200 TCR beta chains associated with cytomegalovirus was given. In the 120 or so validation repertoires, 85% to 95% of cluster scores exceeded 0, per a later analysis.

A remark on this clone: Its target is not known.

Germline CDR1 SGHTA, CDR2 FQGNSA. This CDR3 is built from 16 residues. Trimming removed 1 base from V and 1 base from J, with 10 bases in between. Measured with immunoSEQ multiplex PCR; TCRdb has only the in-frame clones, and not every one. The sample has 180,000 or so clones, more than 75% seen once. Specimen: PBMCs. The chain couples TRBV7-2 to TRBJ2-2; D is ambiguous. The source is a young man in good health and CMV-seropositive. The CDR3 loop reads CASSLVSSRNTGELFF. The CDR3 nucleotides read TGTGCCAGCAGCTTAGTATCGTCCAGGAACACCGGGGAGCTGTTTTTT.